These 30 T cell receptor beta chains were sequenced from one sample in a study of vaccination effects on CD4 cells after COVID-19. TCRdb's table, derived via immunoSEQ multiplex PCR, lists solely in-frame clones and lacks some. There are roughly 71,000 clones in the sample; roughly 80% occur only once, and around 0.94% lies in the top ten. No antigens are known for them. Ahead of sequencing, the ViraFEST assay grew antigen-specific CD4+ T cells using viral peptide pools. With approximately 9 days of culture completed, CD4+ T cells were isolated. Two doses of BNT162b2 or mRNA-1273 vaccine were administered to participants. Sequences were derived from CD4+ T cells from PBMCs cultured with HCoV-OC43 spike peptides, sampled after COVID-19 vaccination. Subset here: HCoV-OC43 spike overlapping peptide pool stimulation. These receptors originate from a human donor who received a COVID-19 vaccine.

This clone turned up a few times. This sequence joins TRBV20-1 and TRBJ1-1; 9 bases agree with TRBD1. Germline CDR1 DFQATT, CDR2 SNEGSKA (reference sequence). Unmatched junction bases numbered 15, after V lost 6 bases and J lost 10 bases. CDR3 length: 14 amino acids. The CDR3 bases are TGCAGTGCAAGTCCTCCACCGGGACAGGGTCGAGCTTTCTTT. Its protein is CSASPPPGQGRAFF.

J is TRBJ2-1 and V is TRBV4-3; no clear D gene. V was pared by 6 bases and J by 5 bases, with 11 bases between. The CDR3 runs to 13 residues. Germline CDR1 LGHNA, CDR2 YSLEER. This chain's CDR3 is CASRKTDNNEQFF. The CDR3, as DNA: TGCGCCAGCAGGAAAACAGACAACAATGAGCAGTTCTTC.

The J gene is TRBJ1-2, the V gene TRBV5-5; 12 nucleotides match TRBD1. The CDR3 has 14 amino acids. CDR1 and CDR2 from the germline V gene are SGHKS and YYEKEE (reference sequence). The V and J ends lost 5 bases and 6 bases, in that order; junction bases with no gene match: 5. CDR3 loop: CASRGTGGGHGYTF. For the CDR3, the DNA is TGTGCCAGCAGGGGGACAGGGGGCGGACATGGCTACACCTTC. Full variable domain (missing parts from reference TRBV5-5 and TRBJ1-2): DAGVTQSPTHLIKTRGQQVTLRCSPISGHKSVSWYQQVLGQGPQFIFQYYEKEERGRGNFPDRFSARQFPNYSSELNVNALLLGDSALYLCASRGTGGGHGYTFGSGTRLTVV.

This clone was counted only a few times. This chain links TRBV7-3 with TRBJ2-2, with D perhaps assigned TRBD1 or TRBD2 (5 bases each). Germline V gene data show CDR1 as SGHTA and CDR2 as FQGTGA. Trimming left V 4 bases short and J 5 bases short, with 14 bases between. This CDR3 spans 15 amino acids. DNA for the CDR3: TGTGCCAGCAGCTCAGGGACCTCGGGGACCGGGGAGCTGTTTTTT. Its protein product is CASSSGTSGTGELFF.

The chain combines TRBV5-1 with TRBJ1-1, with 7 positions matching TRBD1. V gave up 4 bases and J gave up 4 bases; unmatched junction bases: 7. CDR1 SGHRS and CDR2 YFSETQ come from the germline V gene. The CDR3 spans 14 residues. In DNA form, the CDR3 reads TGCGCCAGCAGCCCCGGACAGGCGGGCACTGAAGCTTTCTTT. Translation: CASSPGQAGTEAFF. The variable domain in full, completed from reference TRBV5-1 and TRBJ1-1, reads KAGVTQTPRYLIKTRGQQVTLSCSPISGHRSVSWYQQTPGQGLQFLFEYFSETQRNKGNFPGRFSGRQFSNSRSEMNVSTLELGDSALYLCASSPGQAGTEAFFGQGTRLTVV.

This clone was detected a few times. The chain couples TRBV6-5 to TRBJ2-3, with D perhaps being TRBD1 or TRBD2 (7 bases each). Germline V gene lookup returns CDR1 MNHEY and CDR2 SVGAGI. V was shortened by 6 bases and J by 6 bases, with 19 bases between the two germline ends. This CDR3 is built from 15 residues. This chain's CDR3 is CASRGGTADMDTQYF. DNA of the CDR3: TGTGCCAGCAGGGGAGGGACAGCGGATATGGATACGCAGTATTTT.

As concerns this clone: One junction end does not reproduce the germline sequence, and a read error may be involved. The chain is built from TRBV9 and TRBJ1-2; tentatively, D is TRBD1 (6 bases). Germline V gene data show CDR1 as SGDLS and CDR2 as YYNGEE. The CDR3 sequence is 13 residues long. The DNA of the CDR3 is TGTGCCAGCAGCGTAGATTGGGACACCCATGTCCTCTTC. This codes for CASSVDWDTHVLF.

The chain links TRBV27 to TRBJ2-2, with a possible D match to TRBD1 (6 bases). The CDR3 totals 13 residues. The germline gives CDR1 MNHEY, CDR2 SMNVEV (reference sequence). V dropped 4 bases and J dropped 6 bases, with 9 bases sitting between them. CDR3 region: CASSWGRAGELFF. CDR3 sequence (DNA): TGTGCCAGCAGTTGGGGGCGGGCCGGGGAGCTGTTTTTT.

The CDR3 spells CAWNLRHTEAFF. The CDR3 DNA follows: TGTGCCTGGAATCTAAGACACACTGAAGCTTTCTTT. This chain joins TRBV30 and TRBJ1-1; D is undetermined. V was pared by 4 bases and J by 3 bases, with 9 bases between. The germline V gene encodes CDR1 GTSNPN and CDR2 SVGIG (reference sequence). The CDR3 loop spans 12 amino acids.

The V and J genes are TRBV15 and TRBJ2-7; tentative D call: TRBD2 (5 bases). Trimming pared 5 bases from V and 6 bases from J, leaving 11 bases between. This CDR3 contains 12 residues. Germline values: CDR1 LNHNV, CDR2 YYDKDF (reference sequence). In DNA, the CDR3 is TGTGCCACCAGCTGGGCTCGGGGCGAGCAGTACGTC. Amino acid sequence: CATSWARGEQYV.

This chain connects TRBV4-2 to TRBJ1-1; D is unclear. The CDR3 loop spans 13 amino acids. V lost 3 bases and J lost 7, with 12 bases in between. Per germline, CDR1 LGHNA and CDR2 YNFKEQ. The CDR3 DNA reads as TGTGCCAGCAGCCAGGAAGGACGGATTGAAGCTTTCTTT. It specifies CASSQEGRIEAFF.

This clone was observed a handful of times. V gene TRBV28 combines with J gene TRBJ2-3, with 9 bases fitting TRBD2. The V and J ends lost 2 bases and 6 bases, in that order; junction bases with no gene match: 3. The germline V gene encodes CDR1 MDHEN and CDR2 SYDVKM. The CDR3 covers 14 residues. CDR3 region: CASSLAGGWDTQYF. CDR3 DNA sequence: TGTGCCAGCAGTTTAGCGGGGGGGTGGGATACGCAGTATTTT.

This clone has more than one count but fewer than ten. V usage is TRBV5-8 and J usage is TRBJ1-1; 7 bases line up with TRBD1. Germline CDR1 reads SGHTS; CDR2 reads YDEGEE. J was trimmed by 4 bases and V by 4 bases; bases with no gene match: 7. The CDR3 covers 14 residues. CDR3 loop: CASSPGTAGTEAFF. The CDR3 DNA reads TGTGCCAGCAGCCCTGGGACAGCGGGCACTGAAGCTTTCTTT.

The genes are TRBV6-2 or TRBV6-3 and TRBJ2-1; D not resolved. The CDR3 runs to 12 residues. Germline assignment: CDR1 MNHEY and CDR2 SVGEGT. V was cut by 5 bases and J by 6 bases, with 8 bases left in between. CDR3 residues: CASSRNFNEQFF. In nucleotides, the CDR3 is TGTGCCAGCAGTCGGAATTTCAATGAGCAGTTCTTC.

The chain has TRBV10-3 and TRBJ1-1; the D gene is possibly TRBD1 (6 bases). V lost 11 bases, J lost 6 bases, and 19 bases lay in between. Looked up from germline, CDR1 is ENHRY and CDR2 is SYGVKD. This CDR3 region has 13 residues. The DNA of the CDR3 is TGTGCCGTAGCCTCGACAGGCCGGGCTGAAGCTTTCTTT. This translates into CAVASTGRAEAFF.

This clone was observed a few times. The chain recombines TRBV6-5 with TRBJ1-4, with a possible D match to TRBD1 (6 bases). This CDR3 comprises 15 residues. Germline CDR1 reads MNHEY; CDR2 reads SVGAGI. Trimming took off 2 bases at V and 2 bases at J, with 9 bases between the two ends. CDR3 DNA: TGTGCCAGCAGTTACCGGGGGCCCACTAATGAAAAACTGTTTTTT. Translated: CASSYRGPTNEKLFF.

The chain carries TRBV5-1 and TRBJ1-6, with 7 bases matching TRBD1. CDR1 and CDR2 (germline): SGHRS, YFSETQ. The CDR3 spans 15 residues. Unmatched junction bases numbered 9, after V lost 4 bases and J lost 8 bases. This CDR3 is CASSRTGLGDSPLHF. In DNA form, the CDR3 reads TGCGCCAGCAGCCGGACAGGCTTGGGGGATTCACCCCTCCACTTT.

V usage is TRBV18 and J usage is TRBJ1-1, with 7 bases matching TRBD1. CDR3 length: 15 amino acids. Germline loops: CDR1 KGHSH, CDR2 LQKENI. With V trimmed by 6 bases and J by 2 bases, 9 bases remained unmatched. The chain's CDR3 is CASSRSGTVNTEAFF. The CDR3 DNA reads as TGTGCCAGCTCCAGGTCCGGGACAGTCAACACTGAAGCTTTCTTT.

The chain couples TRBV9 to TRBJ2-6; 8 positions match TRBD1. This CDR3 region has 17 residues. Germline CDR1 is SGDLS and CDR2 is YYNGEE. V lost 0 bases, J lost 2 bases, and 4 bases stayed unmatched. For the CDR3, the DNA is TGTGCCAGCAGCGTAGTGTCAGGGGGCGCTGGGGCCAACGTCCTGACTTTC. Its protein is CASSVVSGGAGANVLTF.

The chain links TRBV19 to TRBJ2-6, with TRBD1 as a possible D gene (5 bases). This CDR3 comprises 16 residues. The V and J ends lost 3 bases and 1 base respectively, with 10 bases between them. CDR1 and CDR2 (germline): LNHDA, SQIVND (reference sequence). CDR3 sequence reads: CASSISTVSGANVLTF. The DNA for the CDR3 is TGTGCCAGTAGTATTTCGACAGTATCTGGGGCCAACGTCCTGACTTTC.

This chain links TRBV5-1 with TRBJ2-2; D call uncertain. Germline assignment: CDR1 SGHRS and CDR2 YFSETQ. This CDR3 contains 14 residues. Trimming pared 2 bases from V and 1 base from J, leaving 6 bases between. As DNA, the CDR3 is TGCGCCAGCAGCTTCCGCAAGAACACCGGGGAGCTGTTTTTT. It encodes CASSFRKNTGELFF.

The genes are TRBV7-2 and TRBJ2-3; possible D gene TRBD2, 5 bases. V was trimmed by 5 bases and J by 14 bases, leaving 17 bases between them. The CDR3 sequence is 12 residues long. CDR1 is SGHTA, CDR2 FQGNSA, per germline. DNA for the CDR3: TGTGCCAGCAGCCCACAACTAGGCTACGCGTATTTT. As protein: CASSPQLGYAYF.

V usage is TRBV5-1 and J usage is TRBJ2-5, with 8 bases that match TRBD2. This CDR3 spans 15 amino acids. V shed 0 bases, J shed 5 bases, and the junction held 6 bases outside the gene matches. Germline CDR1 and CDR2: SGHRS and YFSETQ. CDR3: CASSLVTGGLETQYF. CDR3 nucleotide sequence: TGCGCCAGCAGCTTGGTAACGGGGGGGCTTGAGACCCAGTACTTC.

This chain links TRBV6-1 with TRBJ2-7; D ambiguous. The germline CDR1 and CDR2 sequences are MNHNS and SASEGT. Trimming pared 3 bases from V and 4 bases from J, leaving 16 bases between. This CDR3 spans 15 amino acids. CDR3 amino acids: CASSDPGRILYEQYV. The CDR3 DNA reads TGTGCCAGCAGTGACCCCGGCAGGATTTTATACGAGCAGTACGTC.

The chain combines TRBV6-5 with TRBJ1-1; no firm D call. The CDR3 sequence is 14 residues long. V lost 0 bases, J lost 7 bases, and 12 bases lay in between. Germline assignment: CDR1 MNHEY and CDR2 SVGAGI. CDR3 nucleotide sequence: TGTGCCAGCAGTTACTCTAGGGTCCAGGATGAAGCTTTCTTT. Translated, it gives CASSYSRVQDEAFF.

This chain links TRBV15 with TRBJ1-1; D not resolved. There are 13 residues in the CDR3. Between the trimmed V and J ends, which lost 1 base and 5 bases, there was a span of 8 bases. Germline V gene sequence: CDR1 LNHNV, CDR2 YYDKDF (reference sequence). DNA of the CDR3: TGTGCCACCAGCAGAGTGATACTAACTGAAGCTTTCTTT. This encodes CATSRVILTEAFF.

The chain links TRBV19 to TRBJ2-1, with 9 nucleotides matching TRBD1. CDR3 size: 13 residues. Germline trimming cut 7 bases from V and 7 bases from J; bases unmatched to any gene: 5. The germline gives CDR1 LNHDA, CDR2 SQIVND (reference sequence). As DNA, the CDR3 is TGTGCCAGTACGCGGACAGGGGTAAATGAGCAGTTCTTC. It is translated as CASTRTGVNEQFF.

The rearrangement uses TRBV7-3 and TRBJ1-1; D is uncertain. This CDR3 contains 13 residues. Trimming took off 5 bases at V and 4 bases at J, with 11 bases between the two ends. Per the germline V gene, CDR1 is SGHTA and CDR2 is FQGTGA. The CDR3 nucleotides are TGTGCCAGCAGCCGTTCGGGGAGCACTGAAGCTTTCTTT. Translation gives CASSRSGSTEAFF.

There are a few counts of this clone. The V gene is TRBV18, the J gene TRBJ1-2; D is possibly TRBD1 (5 bases). The CDR3 has 19 amino acids. Germline-derived CDR1 and CDR2 are KGHSH and LQKENI. The V end lost 3 bases, the J end lost 6 bases, and 29 bases lay between the germline ends. CDR3 DNA sequence: TGTGCCAGCTCACCCTTGTCTAGCGGGGGGAATGAGAATGCGGATGGCTACACCTTC. The encoded protein is CASSPLSSGGNENADGYTF.

The J gene is TRBJ2-1, the V gene TRBV24-1, with a tentative D call TRBD2 (6 bases). This CDR3 has 16 amino acids. The germline CDR1 and CDR2 sequences are KGHDR and SFDVKD. Trimming cost V 6 bases and J 5 bases, with 19 bases left between them. In DNA form, the CDR3 reads TGTGCCACCAGTAACAAACTAGCTGTTGCCCACAATGAGCAGTTCTTC. The encoded protein is CATSNKLAVAHNEQFF.